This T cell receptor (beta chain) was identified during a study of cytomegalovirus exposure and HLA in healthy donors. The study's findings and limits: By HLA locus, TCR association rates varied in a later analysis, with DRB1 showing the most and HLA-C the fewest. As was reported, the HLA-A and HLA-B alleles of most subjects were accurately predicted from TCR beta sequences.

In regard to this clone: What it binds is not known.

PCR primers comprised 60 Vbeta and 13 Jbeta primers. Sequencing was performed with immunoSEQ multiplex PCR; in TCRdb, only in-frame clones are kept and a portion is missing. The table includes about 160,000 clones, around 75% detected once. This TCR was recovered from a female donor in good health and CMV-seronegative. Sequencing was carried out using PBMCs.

Here the CDR3 DNA reads TGTGCCAGCAGCTTACAGCGACAGTTCCCGAACGAGCAGTACTTC. It yields the protein CASSLQRQFPNEQYF. V and J are TRBV6-5 and TRBJ2-7; weak D call: TRBD1 (5 bases). V shed 6 bases and J shed 5 bases, with 20 bases lying between them. This CDR3 has 15 residues. CDR1 and CDR2 (germline): MNHEY, SVGAGI.